This record covers a single TCR beta chain. This sample was included in a study of OX40 agonist ivuxolimab in advanced cancers. Produced via immunoSEQ multiplex PCR; TCRdb's table is partial and in-frame only. Of 60,000 to 70,000 clones listed, roughly 80% were seen once; the top ten hold approximately 1.2%. From germline, CDR1 is MNHNS and CDR2 SASEGT. Trimming took off 1 base at V and 3 bases at J, with 4 bases between the two ends. This CDR3 has 14 amino acids. The chain has TRBV6-1 and TRBJ1-6; D uncertain. The receptor comes from an adult with an advanced solid tumor such as melanoma, head and neck, liver or kidney cancer. The starting material was CD4+ or CD8+ T cells sorted from blood, obtained in a trial of the OX40 agonist ivuxolimab. The CDR3 sequence is CASSEGHYNSPLHF. DNA for the CDR3: TGTGCCAGCAGTGAAGGGCACTATAATTCACCCCTCCACTTT.